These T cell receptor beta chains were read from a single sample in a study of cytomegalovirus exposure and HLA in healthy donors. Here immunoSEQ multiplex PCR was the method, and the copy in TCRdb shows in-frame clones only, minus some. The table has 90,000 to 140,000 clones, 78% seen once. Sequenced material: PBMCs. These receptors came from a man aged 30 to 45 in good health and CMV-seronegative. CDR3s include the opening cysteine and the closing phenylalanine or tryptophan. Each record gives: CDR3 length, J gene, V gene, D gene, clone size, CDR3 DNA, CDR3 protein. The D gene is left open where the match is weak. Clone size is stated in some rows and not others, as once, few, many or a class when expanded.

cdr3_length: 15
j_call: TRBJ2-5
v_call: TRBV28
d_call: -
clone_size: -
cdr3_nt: TGTGCCAGCAGGGCACAGGGTTTTTTCGCGGAGACCCAGTACTTC
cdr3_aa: CASRAQGFFAETQYF

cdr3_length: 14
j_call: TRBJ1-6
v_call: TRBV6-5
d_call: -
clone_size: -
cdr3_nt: TGTGCCAGCAGACCCGGGATCGCAAATTCACCCCTCCACTTT
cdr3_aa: CASRPGIANSPLHF

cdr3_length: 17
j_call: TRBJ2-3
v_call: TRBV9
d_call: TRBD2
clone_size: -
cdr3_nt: TGTGCCAGCAGCGCCAGGCCGGGACTAGTCAATCCAGATACGCAGTATTTT
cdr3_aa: CASSARPGLVNPDTQYF

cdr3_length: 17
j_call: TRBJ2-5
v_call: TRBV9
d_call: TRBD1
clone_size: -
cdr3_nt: TGTGCCAGCAGCGTAGGCCGCCAGGGGGCTTCACAAGAGACCCAGTACTTC
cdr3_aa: CASSVGRQGASQETQYF

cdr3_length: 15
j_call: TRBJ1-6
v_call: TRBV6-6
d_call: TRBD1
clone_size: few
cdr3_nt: TGTGCCAGCAGGCCGGGACAGGGCGGCAATTCACCCCTCCACTTT
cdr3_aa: CASRPGQGGNSPLHF

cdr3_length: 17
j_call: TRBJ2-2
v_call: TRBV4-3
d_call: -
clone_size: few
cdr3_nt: TGCGCCAGCAGCCAAGACGGGGGGCAGGGGCACACCGGGGAGCTGTTTTTT
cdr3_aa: CASSQDGGQGHTGELFF

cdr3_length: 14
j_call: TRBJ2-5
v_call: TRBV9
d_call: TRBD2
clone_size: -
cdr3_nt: TGTGCCAGCAGTGAGCGGGGGACGGTGGAGACCCAGTACTTC
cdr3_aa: CASSERGTVETQYF

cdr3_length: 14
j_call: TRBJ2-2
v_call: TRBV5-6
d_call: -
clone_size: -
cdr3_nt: TGTGCCAGCAGCCAAGGACAGTACACCGGGGAGCTGTTTTTT
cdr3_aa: CASSQGQYTGELFF

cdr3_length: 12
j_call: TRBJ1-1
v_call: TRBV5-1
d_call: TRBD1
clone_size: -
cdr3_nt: TGCGCCAGCAGCTTGGCACCGGGACAGGGAGTCTTT
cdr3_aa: CASSLAPGQGVF

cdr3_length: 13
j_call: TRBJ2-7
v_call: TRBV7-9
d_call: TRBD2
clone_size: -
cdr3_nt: TGTGCCAGCAGCCTCTCGGGGGGGTGGGAGCAGTACTTC
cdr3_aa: CASSLSGGWEQYF

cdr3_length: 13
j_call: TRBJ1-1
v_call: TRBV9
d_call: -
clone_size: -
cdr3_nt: TGTGCCAGCAGCGTAGACAGAAACACTGAAGCTTTCTTT
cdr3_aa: CASSVDRNTEAFF

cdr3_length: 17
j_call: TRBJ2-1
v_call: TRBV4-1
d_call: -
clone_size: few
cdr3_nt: TGCGCCAGCAGCCAAGTTAGCGCGGGACTCCCAACAGGAGAGCAGTTCTTC
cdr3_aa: CASSQVSAGLPTGEQFF

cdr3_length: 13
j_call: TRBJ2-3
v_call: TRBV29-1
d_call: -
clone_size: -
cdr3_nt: TGCAGCGTTGCGAAGAGAAGCACAGATACGCAGTATTTT
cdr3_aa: CSVAKRSTDTQYF

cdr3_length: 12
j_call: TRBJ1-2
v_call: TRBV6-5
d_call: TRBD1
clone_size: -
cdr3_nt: TGTGCCAGCAGTTACCGACAGGGTGGCTACACCTTC
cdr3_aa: CASSYRQGGYTF

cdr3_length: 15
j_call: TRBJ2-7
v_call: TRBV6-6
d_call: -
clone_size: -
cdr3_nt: TGTGCCAGCAGTTACTCGGGGCGGGGCTCCTACGAGCAGTACTTC
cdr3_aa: CASSYSGRGSYEQYF

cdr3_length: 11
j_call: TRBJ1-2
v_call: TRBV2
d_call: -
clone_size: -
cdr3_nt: TGTGCCAGCAGTGTTGGGACAGGCTACACCTTC
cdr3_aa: CASSVGTGYTF

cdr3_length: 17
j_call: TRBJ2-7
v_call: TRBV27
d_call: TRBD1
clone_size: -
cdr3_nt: TGTGCCAGCAGTCCAGTACCCGGACAGGGGACCTACTACGAGCAGTACTTC
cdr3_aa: CASSPVPGQGTYYEQYF

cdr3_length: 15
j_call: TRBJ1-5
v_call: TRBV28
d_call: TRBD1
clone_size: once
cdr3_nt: TGTGCCAGCAGTTACGGACAGGCCAGCAATCAGCCCCAGCATTTT
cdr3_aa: CASSYGQASNQPQHF

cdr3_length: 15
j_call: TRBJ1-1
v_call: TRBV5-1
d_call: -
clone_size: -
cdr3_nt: TGCGCCAGCAGCTTGGTCCCACAGGGCTACACTGAAGCTTTCTTT
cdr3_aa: CASSLVPQGYTEAFF

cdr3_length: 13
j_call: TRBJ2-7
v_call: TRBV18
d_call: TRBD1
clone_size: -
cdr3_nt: TGTGCCAGCTCACCAGGACAGGTCAGCGAGCAGTACTTC
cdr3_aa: CASSPGQVSEQYF

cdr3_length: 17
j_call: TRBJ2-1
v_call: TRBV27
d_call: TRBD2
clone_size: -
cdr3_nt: TGTGCCAGCAGGACCTTTCTGGGGGGGAGGGTCGGCAATGAGCAGTTCTTC
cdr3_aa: CASRTFLGGRVGNEQFF

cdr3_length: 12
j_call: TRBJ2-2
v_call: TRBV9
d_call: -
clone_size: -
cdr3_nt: TGTGCCAGCAGCGTAGTAGACGGGGAGCTGTTTTTT
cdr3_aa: CASSVVDGELFF

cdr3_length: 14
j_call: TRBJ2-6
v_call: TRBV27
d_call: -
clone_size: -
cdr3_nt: TGTGCCAGCAGCCTTTATTCTGGGGCCAACGTCCTGACTTTC
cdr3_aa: CASSLYSGANVLTF

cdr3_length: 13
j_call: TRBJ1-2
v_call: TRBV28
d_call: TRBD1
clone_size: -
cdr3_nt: TGTGCCAGTCTAGACAGGGCTAACTATGGCTACACCTTC
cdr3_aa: CASLDRANYGYTF

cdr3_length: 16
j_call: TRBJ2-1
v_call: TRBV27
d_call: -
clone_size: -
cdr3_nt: TGTGCCAGCAGTTCAATACAGGGCATCTCCTACAATGAGCAGTTCTTC
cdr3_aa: CASSSIQGISYNEQFF

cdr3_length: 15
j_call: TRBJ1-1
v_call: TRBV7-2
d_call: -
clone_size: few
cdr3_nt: TGTGCCAGCAGCCCGGGACATCAGGGAGCGGGGGAAGCTTTCTTT
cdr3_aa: CASSPGHQGAGEAFF

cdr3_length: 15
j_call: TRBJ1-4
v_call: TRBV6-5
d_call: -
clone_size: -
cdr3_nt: TGTGCCAGCAGTTACGGGCGCAGTCCTAATGAAAAACTGTTTTTT
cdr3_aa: CASSYGRSPNEKLFF

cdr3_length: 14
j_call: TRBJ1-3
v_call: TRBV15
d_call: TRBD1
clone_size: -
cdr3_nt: TGTGCCACCAGCAGCACAGGGGCAGGAAACACCATATATTTT
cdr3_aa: CATSSTGAGNTIYF

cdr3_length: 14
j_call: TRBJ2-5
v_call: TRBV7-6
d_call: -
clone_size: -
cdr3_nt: TGTGCCAGCAGTCCGATAGTGCCCCAAGAGACCCAGTACTTC
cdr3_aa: CASSPIVPQETQYF

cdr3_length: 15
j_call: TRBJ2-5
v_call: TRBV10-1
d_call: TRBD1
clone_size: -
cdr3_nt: TGCGCCAGCAGGGGCAGGGGGCCACCAAAAGAGACCCAGTACTTC
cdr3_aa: CASRGRGPPKETQYF

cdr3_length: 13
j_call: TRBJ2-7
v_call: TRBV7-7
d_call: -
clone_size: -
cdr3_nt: TGTGCTAGCAGCGCTGATAGGGGCTCCGAGCAGTACTTC
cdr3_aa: CASSADRGSEQYF

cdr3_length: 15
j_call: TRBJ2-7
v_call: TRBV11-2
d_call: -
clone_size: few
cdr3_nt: TGTGCCAGCAGCTTATTCCAGCGGGCAACCTACGAGCAGTACTTC
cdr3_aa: CASSLFQRATYEQYF

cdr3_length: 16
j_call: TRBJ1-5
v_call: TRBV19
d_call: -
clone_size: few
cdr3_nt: TGTGCCAGTAGTATAGTATGGGGAGAGCGCAATCAGCCCCAGCATTTT
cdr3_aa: CASSIVWGERNQPQHF